This TCR beta chain came from a study of control samples from healthy donors and cancer patients. TCRdb's copy holds only in-frame clones and misses some; the assay was immunoSEQ multiplex PCR. The table records 100,000 or so clones, around 89% of them present only once. This clonotype was sampled from a man aged 25 to 40 in good health. Sequencing was performed on blood.

The CDR3 here is CASSYDRVLGIAGELFF. CDR3 DNA sequence: TGTGCCAGCAGTTATGACAGGGTGCTCGGTATAGCCGGGGAGCTGTTTTTT. The rearrangement uses TRBV5-6 and TRBJ2-2; the match to TRBD1 covers 7 bases. Germline V lookup: CDR1 SGHDT, CDR2 YYEEEE. The V and J ends lost 5 bases and 6 bases, in that order; junction bases with no gene match: 16. CDR3 length equals 17 residues.